This T cell receptor beta chain originates from a study of cytomegalovirus exposure and HLA in healthy donors. The PCR used 60 Vbeta and 13 Jbeta primers. Using immunoSEQ multiplex PCR, the repertoire was profiled, and TCRdb retains in-frame clones only, with some absent. Of over 200,000 clones in the sample, about 85% were seen once. After removal of 5 bases from V and 4 bases from J, the junction contained 10 bases not matched to a gene. CDR1 is LNHDA, CDR2 SQIVND, per germline (reference sequence). The CDR3 loop spans 15 amino acids. The chain combines TRBV19 with TRBJ2-5; 7 nucleotides align to TRBD1. Sample: PBMCs. The receptor was derived from a human donor in good health. Here the CDR3 DNA reads TGTGCCAGTAGTGAGCAGGGGGTACGTTCAGAGACCCAGTACTTC. Protein sequence: CASSEQGVRSETQYF.